The 4 T cell receptor beta chains below were found in one sample sequenced in a study of T cells in Graves' hyperthyroidism and ophthalmopathy. Amplified TCR beta CDR3 regions derived from RNA transcripts. The study used the HTBI primer set for a first-round RT-PCR of the TCR CDR3. TCRdb re-called the multiplex PCR reads through MiXCR, storing one row per CDR3 protein. Seen here are around 400,000 distinct CDR3 sequences, 13% to 15% observed once, and the top ten hold roughly a fifth. The sample was blood. These receptors were collected from a woman aged 60-70 years with Graves' ophthalmopathy.

The V gene is TRBV10-3, the J gene TRBJ2-1, with 9 positions matching TRBD1. The trim removed 8 bases at V and 7 bases at J, leaving 9 bases unmatched. The CDR3 spans 14 residues. Per the germline V gene, CDR1 is ENHRY and CDR2 is SYGVKD. CDR3 protein: CAIQGQGANNEQFF. As DNA, the CDR3 is TGTGCCATCCAGGGACAGGGAGCCAATAATGAGCAGTTCTTC.

This clonotype was picked up many times. V and J are TRBV2 and TRBJ2-5; 11 bases are shared with TRBD1. CDR1 and CDR2 from the germline V gene are SNHLY and FYNNEI. Losses at the gene ends were 1 base for V and 9 bases for J; bases not matched to a gene: 7. This CDR3 contains 15 residues. The CDR3 nucleotides are TGTGCCAGCAGTGAAGAGGGACAGGGGGATCAGGCCCAGTACTTC. Protein: CASSEEGQGDQAQYF.

This chain links TRBV19 with TRBJ2-7; TRBD1 agrees at 8 bases. V gave up 5 bases and J gave up 0 bases; unmatched junction bases: 6. CDR3 length equals 15 residues. Germline CDR1 is LNHDA and CDR2 is SQIVND (reference sequence). The CDR3 sequence is CASSADRASSYEQYF. The CDR3 DNA sequence: TGTGCCAGTAGTGCGGACAGGGCGAGCTCCTACGAGCAGTACTTC.

This clonotype was observed at least ten times. The chain couples TRBV18 to TRBJ1-5; 9 positions agree with TRBD1. Germline lookup yields CDR1 KGHSH and CDR2 LQKENI. The V segment lost 6 bases and the J segment 5 bases; nucleotides outside the gene matches: 5. The CDR3 is 14 amino acids. In nucleotides, the CDR3 is TGTGCCAGCTCCCCGGGACAGGGACATCAGCCCCAGCATTTT. Its translation is CASSPGQGHQPQHF.